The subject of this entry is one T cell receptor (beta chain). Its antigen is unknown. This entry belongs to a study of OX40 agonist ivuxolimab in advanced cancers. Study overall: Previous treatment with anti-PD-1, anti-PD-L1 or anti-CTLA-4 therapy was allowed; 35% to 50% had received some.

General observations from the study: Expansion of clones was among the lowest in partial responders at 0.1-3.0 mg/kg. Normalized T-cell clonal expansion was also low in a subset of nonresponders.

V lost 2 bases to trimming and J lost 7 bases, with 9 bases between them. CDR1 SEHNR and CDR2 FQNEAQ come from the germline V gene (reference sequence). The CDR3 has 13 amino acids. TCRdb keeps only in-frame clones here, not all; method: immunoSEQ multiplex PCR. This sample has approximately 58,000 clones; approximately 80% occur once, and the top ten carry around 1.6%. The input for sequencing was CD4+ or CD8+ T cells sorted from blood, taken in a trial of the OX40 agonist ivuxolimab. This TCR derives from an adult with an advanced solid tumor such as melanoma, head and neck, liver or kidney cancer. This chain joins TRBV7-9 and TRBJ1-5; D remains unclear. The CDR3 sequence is CASSLSVGQPQHF. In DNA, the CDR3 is TGTGCCAGCAGCTTATCCGTAGGCCAGCCCCAGCATTTT.